Listed below are T cell receptor beta chains from one sample, sequenced in a study of T cells in Graves' hyperthyroidism and ophthalmopathy. TCRdb redid the calling of the multiplex PCR reads with MiXCR, one entry per CDR3 protein. The repertoire holds a few hundred thousand distinct CDR3 sequences, around 16% seen once, with less than 3.5% in the top ten. The sample was blood. These receptors came from a woman aged 40 to 50 with Graves' ophthalmopathy. Both conserved end residues are part of each CDR3. The D gene is left open where the match is weak. Where a row states a size, it is once, few, many or the class of an expanded clone; other rows omit it.

>many|.|TRBJ2-7|TRBV30
CAWSVKGPLSYEQYF
TGTGCCTGGAGTGTAAAGGGACCTCTTTCCTACGAGCAGTACTTC
>many|.|TRBJ2-7|TRBV11-2
CASSTPRDSTYEQYF
TGTGCCAGCAGCACCCCCCGGGACTCAACCTACGAGCAGTACTTC
>many|.|TRBJ2-5|TRBV28
CASSLYRGQASPETQYF
TGTGCCAGCAGTTTATACCGGGGGCAGGCCTCACCGGAGACCCAGTACTTC
>many|TRBD1|TRBJ1-1|TRBV5-1
CASSMNRGNTEAFF
TGCGCCAGCAGCATGAACAGGGGGAACACTGAAGCTTTCTTT
>many|.|TRBJ2-7|TRBV5-5
CASSLGQDRWEQYF
TGTGCCAGCAGCTTGGGGCAGGACCGCTGGGAGCAGTACTTC
>many|TRBD2|TRBJ2-5|TRBV3-1
CASSQGTSGNIKTQYF
TGTGCCAGCAGCCAAGGAACTAGCGGGAACATAAAGACCCAGTACTTC
>.|TRBD2|TRBJ2-2|TRBV5-1
CASSPPGLAGIGELFF
TGCGCCAGCAGCCCTCCGGGACTAGCGGGCATCGGGGAGCTGTTTTTT
>.|.|TRBJ2-2|TRBV2
CASQRGGELFF
TGTGCCAGCCAGCGTGGCGGGGAGCTGTTTTTT
>.|TRBD1|TRBJ2-5|TRBV6-1
CASSENSIMGQGVKQAQYF
TGTGCCAGCAGTGAAAACAGTATTATGGGACAGGGGGTGAAACAGGCCCAGTACTTC
>few|.|TRBJ2-3|TRBV24-1
CATSDNDGVWGTDTQYF
TGTGCCACCAGTGATAATGACGGTGTCTGGGGCACAGATACGCAGTATTTT
>.|TRBD2|TRBJ2-4|TRBV7-9
CASSLSGLAAKNIQYF
TGTGCCAGCAGCTTAAGCGGACTAGCGGCCAAAAACATTCAGTACTTC
>.|.|TRBJ2-1|TRBV30
CAWSAEDEQFF
TGTGCCTGGAGTGCTGAGGATGAGCAGTTCTTC
>few|.|TRBJ2-3|TRBV29-1
CSALSLAPRTDTQYF
TGCAGCGCACTAAGTCTAGCGCCCCGCACAGATACGCAGTATTTT
>many|.|TRBJ1-2|TRBV27
CASSLSSGYGYTF
TGTGCCAGCAGTTTATCGTCTGGCTATGGCTACACCTTC
>once|TRBD2|TRBJ2-3|TRBV20-1
CSARPDGLAGRVTDTQYF
TGCAGTGCTAGACCGGATGGACTAGCGGGTCGCGTTACAGATACGCAGTATTTT
>many|.|TRBJ2-2|TRBV12-3/TRBV12-4
CASGRVTNTGELFF
TGTGCCAGCGGACGCGTAACTAACACCGGGGAGCTGTTTTTT
>.|.|TRBJ2-6|TRBV6-1
CASSPVRSGANVLTF
TGTGCCTCCTCCCCAGTTCGCTCTGGGGCCAACGTCCTGACTTTC
>few|.|TRBJ1-3|TRBV7-3
CASSPQDRPFSGNTIYF
TGTGCCAGCAGCCCTCAAGACAGACCTTTCTCTGGAAACACCATATATTTT
>many|TRBD2|TRBJ2-1|TRBV5-1
CASSGTGTSYNEQFF
TGCGCCAGCAGCGGAACCGGGACTAGCTACAATGAGCAGTTCTTC
>many|.|TRBJ1-1|TRBV30
CAWSVWGNTEAFF
TGTGCCTGGAGTGTATGGGGGAACACTGAAGCTTTCTTT
>many|.|TRBJ2-1|TRBV10-3
CAISEPRSYNEQFF
TGTGCCATCAGTGAACCCCGATCCTACAATGAGCAGTTCTTC
>many|TRBD2|TRBJ2-3|TRBV7-8
CASSFGASGGLTDTQYF
TGTGCCAGCAGCTTTGGGGCTAGCGGGGGACTAACAGATACGCAGTATTTT
>.|.|TRBJ1-2|TRBV27
CASSPLGSYGYTF
TGTGCCAGCAGCCCCCTTGGCTCCTATGGCTACACCTTC
>many|TRBD2|TRBJ2-1|TRBV2
CASSEALGLAARPPNNEQFF
TGTGCCAGCAGTGAAGCACTAGGACTAGCGGCCAGACCGCCAAACAATGAGCAGTTCTTC
>many|TRBD2|TRBJ2-1|TRBV2
CASKEAGGRNEQFF
TGTGCCAGCAAGGAAGCGGGGGGGCGGAATGAGCAGTTCTTC
>.|TRBD2|TRBJ2-7|TRBV28
CASSLPLSPSGRAYEQYF
TGTGCCAGCAGTTTGCCCCTCTCACCTAGCGGGAGGGCCTACGAGCAGTACTTC